Each of the 13 T cell receptor beta chains below was sequenced from the same sample in a study of T cell clones after liver transplantation. Measured with immunoSEQ multiplex PCR; TCRdb has only the in-frame clones, and not every one. The table includes roughly 100,000 clones, 80% to 90% detected once. The specimen comprised CD4+ T cells from blood, sampled around 48 months after liver transplant. These TCRs come from a human patient who received a liver transplant. The graft donor may account for some of the T cells.

The gene calls are TRBV6-1 and TRBJ1-5, with D hard to call. This CDR3 has 10 residues. Germline V gene sequence: CDR1 MNHNS, CDR2 SASEGT. Between the trimmed V and J ends, which lost 8 bases and 4 bases, there was a span of 3 bases. The CDR3 sequence: CASGNQPQHF. CDR3 sequence (DNA): TGTGCCAGCGGTAATCAGCCCCAGCATTTT.

The rearrangement uses TRBV28 and TRBJ2-1, with unresolved D. Germline V gives CDR1 MDHEN, CDR2 SYDVKM. The CDR3 has 12 amino acids. The ends were cut back, 2 bases at V and 10 bases at J, with 9 bases in the middle. Written as DNA, the CDR3 is TGTGCCAGCAGTTTAAAGGTGGTGGAGCAGTTCTTC. Residues: CASSLKVVEQFF. Complete variable domain (other parts from reference TRBV28 and TRBJ2-1): DVKVTQSSRYLVKRTGEKVFLECVQDMDHENMFWYRQDPGLGLRLIYFSYDVKMKEKGDIPEGYSVSREKKERFSLILESASTNQTSMYLCASSLKVVEQFFGPGTRLTVL.

The chain has TRBV6-1 and TRBJ2-7; tentative D call: TRBD1 (5 bases). Germline V gene data show CDR1 as MNHNS and CDR2 as SASEGT. V was shortened by 10 bases and J by 0 bases, with 13 bases between the two germline ends. The CDR3 is 13 amino acids. CDR3 residues: CATRQGFSYEQYF. CDR3 DNA: TGTGCCACCCGTCAGGGTTTCTCCTACGAGCAGTACTTC.

This clone has a single count. The CDR3 DNA reads TGTGCCAGCAGTGAATTATACGGAGATACGCAGTATTTT. Protein sequence: CASSELYGDTQYF. This rearrangement joins TRBV6-4 to TRBJ2-3; D ambiguous. Trimming stripped 3 bases from V and 5 bases from J, with 9 bases between. CDR1 is MRHNA, CDR2 SNTAGT, per germline. This CDR3 is built from 13 residues.

This chain joins TRBV19 and TRBJ1-2; D not resolved. The CDR3 is 13 amino acids. CDR1 is LNHDA, CDR2 SQIVND, per germline (reference sequence). Between the trimmed V and J ends, which lost 5 bases and 4 bases, there was a span of 11 bases. CDR3 sequence: CASSVGRLYGYTF. The DNA for the CDR3 is TGTGCCAGTAGTGTCGGCAGGCTCTATGGCTACACCTTC.

The rearrangement uses TRBV20-1 and TRBJ2-5; D not certain. Germline V gives CDR1 DFQATT, CDR2 SNEGSKA (reference sequence). This CDR3 has 10 amino acids. V lost 4 bases and J lost 5, with 5 bases in between. The CDR3 nucleotides read TGCAGTGCTAAAGTGGAGACCCAGTACTTC. This encodes CSAKVETQYF.

This clone showed up just once. This chain joins TRBV6-1 and TRBJ1-4; no clear D. Germline V lookup: CDR1 MNHNS, CDR2 SASEGT. V lost 1 base and J 1 base, leaving 10 bases between the germline ends. The CDR3 covers 16 residues. DNA of the CDR3: TGTGCCAGCAGTGAAGGGAGTCCCGGAACTAATGAAAAACTGTTTTTT. Protein sequence: CASSEGSPGTNEKLFF.

The gene calls are TRBV7-9 and TRBJ1-6, with D maybe TRBD1 (6 bases). The CDR3 has 15 residues. Germline lookup yields CDR1 SEHNR and CDR2 FQNEAQ (reference sequence). V dropped 5 bases and J dropped 7 bases, with 15 bases sitting between them. The CDR3 reads CASSDQGSLNSPLHF. The CDR3 DNA reads as TGTGCCAGCAGCGACCAGGGGAGCCTGAATTCACCCCTCCACTTT.

This clone showed up just once. A read error may produce the germline difference seen at one junction end. The chain has TRBV6-1 and TRBJ2-7; D not certain. From germline, CDR1 is MNHNS and CDR2 SASEGT. The CDR3 is 14 amino acids. CDR3 loop: CDSSELRARDEQYF. The CDR3 DNA reads TGTGACAGCAGTGAATTAAGAGCAAGGGACGAGCAGTACTTC.

This clone was seen a few times. This chain links TRBV28 with TRBJ1-2; D is unclear. This CDR3 spans 11 amino acids. The V gene's germline CDR1 is MDHEN and CDR2 SYDVKM. As DNA, the CDR3 is TGTGCTCTCCGGGTAAACTATGGCTACACCTTC. Translated: CALRVNYGYTF.

Only a few counts were recorded for this clone. CDR3 amino acids: CASSPLQGNYGYTF. CDR3 nucleotide sequence: TGTGCCAGCTCACCGCTACAGGGGAACTATGGCTACACCTTC. The chain has TRBV18 and TRBJ1-2, with 7 nucleotides matching TRBD1. With V trimmed by 3 bases and J by 2 bases, 3 bases remained unmatched. Germline V gives CDR1 KGHSH, CDR2 LQKENI. CDR3 length: 14 amino acids.

The chain combines TRBV5-4 with TRBJ1-2; the D is unclear. CDR3 length: 13 residues. In germline, CDR1 is SGHNT, CDR2 YYREEE (reference sequence). Trimming stripped 3 bases from V and 5 bases from J, with 11 bases between. The CDR3 region is CASSSSAGYGYTF. Here the CDR3 DNA reads TGTGCCAGCAGCTCCTCGGCAGGATATGGCTACACCTTC.

This sequence joins TRBV5-1 and TRBJ2-7, with 7 bases lining up with TRBD2. This CDR3 comprises 13 residues. Germline lookup yields CDR1 SGHRS and CDR2 YFSETQ. The V segment lost 0 bases and the J segment 7 bases; nucleotides outside the gene matches: 4. CDR3 bases: TGCGCCAGCAGCTTGGAAAGGGGAGGGGAGCAGTACTTC. Its protein is CASSLERGGEQYF.